Included here is one T cell receptor (beta chain) sequence, with context. Its antigen is unidentified. The sample comes from a study of graft-versus-host responses after intestinal transplantation. The wider study: Tacrolimus plus steroids were given to all recipients for about 3 years, preceded by anti-thymocyte globulin induction.

Per the germline V gene, CDR1 is MDHEN and CDR2 is SYDVKM. This CDR3 region has 14 residues. The germline V and J ends were trimmed by 8 bases and 1 base, with 14 bases remaining between them. Profiled with immunoSEQ multiplex PCR; TCRdb holds only in-frame clones, not every one. Here the sample spans 99,000 or so clones, approximately 84% being singletons. This sequence joins TRBV28 and TRBJ1-1; no clear D gene. This TCR was sampled from a human donor who received an intestinal transplant. The material was unstimulated CD4+ T cells sorted from spleen or lymph node cells, obtained before intestinal transplant. CDR3 sequence: CASGIGNKNTEAFF. In DNA form, the CDR3 reads TGTGCCAGCGGGATAGGCAACAAGAACACTGAAGCTTTCTTT.